Each of the 21 T cell receptor beta chains below was sequenced from the same sample in a study of cytomegalovirus exposure and HLA in healthy donors. PCR amplification relied on 60 Vbeta primers (plus 13 Jbeta primers). The protocol was immunoSEQ multiplex PCR, while the TCRdb copy is restricted to in-frame clones and leaves out a portion. The ten most abundant clones cover 22% of a sample with 20,000 to 25,000 clones. The sample comprised PBMCs. These receptors came from a man aged 55 to 69 in good health and CMV-seropositive.

The chain uses TRBV18 and TRBJ1-5; D remains unclear. The CDR3 sequence is 14 residues long. The ends were cut back, 4 bases at V and 4 bases at J, with 11 bases in the middle. Germline V gene lookup returns CDR1 KGHSH and CDR2 LQKENI. The CDR3 loop is CASSLRLNNQPQHF. The CDR3 bases are TGTGCCAGCTCACTTCGACTGAATAATCAGCCCCAGCATTTT.

The gene calls are TRBV30 and TRBJ1-1; no clear D gene. Germline CDR1 reads GTSNPN; CDR2 reads SVGIG (reference sequence). Trimming removed 4 bases from V and 1 base from J, with 7 bases in between. The CDR3 is 12 residues long. The CDR3 loop reads CAWTPRNTEAFF. The CDR3 nucleotides read TGTGCCTGGACCCCCCGGAACACTGAAGCTTTCTTT.

This chain connects TRBV19 to TRBJ2-1; TRBD2 aligns across 8 bases. Germline trimming cut 1 base from V and 7 bases from J; bases unmatched to any gene: 9. From germline, CDR1 is LNHDA and CDR2 SQIVND (reference sequence). There are 16 residues in the CDR3. CDR3 in amino acids: CASSIAPTSGGNEQFF. The CDR3 nucleotides read TGTGCCAGTAGTATAGCCCCAACTAGCGGAGGGAATGAGCAGTTCTTC.

The chain employs TRBV18 and TRBJ1-2; D is perhaps TRBD1 (5 bases). V was shortened by 2 bases and J by 6 bases, with 10 bases between the two germline ends. The CDR3 consists of 13 residues. The germline CDR1 and CDR2 sequences are KGHSH and LQKENI. DNA of the CDR3: TGTGCCAGCTCACCAAGGGGAGGGGATGGCTACACCTTC. Protein sequence: CASSPRGGDGYTF.

The chain is built from TRBV29-1 and TRBJ2-2; tentatively, D is TRBD1 (6 bases). V was clipped by 5 bases and J by 3 bases, with 13 bases between them. CDR1 and CDR2 from the germline V gene are SQVTM and ANQGSEA. The CDR3 totals 14 residues. The CDR3 nucleotides are TGCAGCGTTCGAACAGGGATCTACACCGGGGAGCTGTTTTTT. Amino acids: CSVRTGIYTGELFF.

V gene TRBV2 combines with J gene TRBJ2-5; 9 bases align to TRBD1. With V trimmed by 7 bases and J by 4 bases, 7 bases remained unmatched. The CDR3 is 14 residues long. From germline, CDR1 is SNHLY and CDR2 FYNNEI. CDR3 DNA: TGTGCCAGCATCAGGACAGGGGTAGGAGAGACCCAGTACTTC. Translated: CASIRTGVGETQYF.

The chain joins TRBV15 to TRBJ2-5, with 7 bases matching TRBD2. The better agreement between TRBJ2-7 and the DNA end casts doubt on the J call. The CDR3 has 12 amino acids. In germline, CDR1 is LNHNV, CDR2 YYDKDF (reference sequence). The CDR3 DNA sequence: TGTGCCACCAGCGAGCGGGACTACGAGCAGTACTTC. Protein: CATSERDYEQYF.

The CDR3 DNA sequence: TGCGCCAGCAGCCAATCAGCGGGAGGAGTCCCCGGGGAGCTGTTTTTT. Its translation: CASSQSAGGVPGELFF. The gene calls are TRBV4-1 and TRBJ2-2, with 9 bases fitting TRBD2. The CDR3 is 16 residues long. CDR1 is MGHRA and CDR2 is YSYEKL in the germline V gene. The V segment lost 2 bases and the J segment 6 bases; nucleotides outside the gene matches: 7.

This chain uses TRBV4-1 with TRBJ2-7; the D gene is possibly TRBD2 (5 bases). Trimming took 0 bases from V and 3 from J, leaving 18 bases between them. The CDR3 is made up of 17 amino acids. Germline CDR1 MGHRA, CDR2 YSYEKL. The CDR3 nucleotides read TGCGCCAGCAGCCAAGATCGTCTTGATTCGGGAATCTACGAGCAGTACTTC. It encodes CASSQDRLDSGIYEQYF.

V is TRBV19 and J is TRBJ2-3, with D possibly matching TRBD1 (5 bases). The ends were cut back, 1 base at V and 5 bases at J, with 16 bases in the middle. This CDR3 is built from 16 residues. Looked up from germline, CDR1 is LNHDA and CDR2 is SQIVND (reference sequence). In nucleotides, the CDR3 is TGTGCCAGTAGTATAGCCCGGCAGTTGCAGGGAGATACGCAGTATTTT. Translated, it gives CASSIARQLQGDTQYF.

This chain uses TRBV7-6 with TRBJ2-5; no firm D call. The ends were cut back, 2 bases at V and 3 bases at J, with 10 bases in the middle. In germline, CDR1 is SGHVS, CDR2 FNYEAQ. The CDR3 has 14 residues. CDR3 residues: CASSLSGQKETQYF. The CDR3 nucleotides are TGTGCCAGCAGCTTATCTGGCCAAAAAGAGACCCAGTACTTC. Full variable domain (outside the CDR3, taken from reference TRBV7-6 and TRBJ2-5): GAGVSQSPRYKVTKRGQDVALRCDPISGHVSLYWYRQALGQGPEFLTYFNYEAQQDKSGLPNDRFSAERPEGSISTLTIQRTEQRDSAMYRCASSLSGQKETQYFGPGTRLLVL.

The genes are TRBV5-1 and TRBJ1-1; 8 positions agree with TRBD1. The germline CDR1 and CDR2 sequences are SGHRS and YFSETQ. The V segment lost 4 bases and the J segment 4 bases; nucleotides outside the gene matches: 6. The CDR3 sequence is 14 residues long. This chain's CDR3 is CASSIRTGSTEAFF. Written as DNA, the CDR3 is TGCGCCAGCAGCATTCGGACAGGGAGCACTGAAGCTTTCTTT.

The V gene is TRBV4-1, the J gene TRBJ2-6; D gene uncertain. Trimming removed 2 bases from V and 0 bases from J, with 8 bases in between. This CDR3 spans 16 amino acids. Germline values: CDR1 MGHRA, CDR2 YSYEKL. The CDR3 bases are TGCGCCAGCAGCCAACGTTTGAGCTCTGGGGCCAACGTCCTGACTTTC. This sequence encodes CASSQRLSSGANVLTF.

The chain has TRBV20-1 and TRBJ1-5; 9 nucleotides align to TRBD1. From germline, CDR1 is DFQATT and CDR2 SNEGSKA (reference sequence). The CDR3 totals 11 residues. In DNA form, the CDR3 reads TGCTCCACAGGGGGCTATCAGCCCCAGCATTTT. It encodes CSTGGYQPQHF.

The chain joins TRBV7-2 to TRBJ2-7; possible D gene TRBD2, 5 bases. V was cut by 1 base and J by 2 bases, with 12 bases left in between. There are 15 residues in the CDR3. Per germline, CDR1 SGHTA and CDR2 FQGNSA. The CDR3 protein is CASSLDSGRTYEQYF. CDR3 sequence (DNA): TGTGCCAGCAGCTTAGACAGCGGCAGGACCTACGAGCAGTACTTC.

The rearrangement uses TRBV14 and TRBJ2-7; perhaps TRBD2 as D (6 bases). Germline loops: CDR1 SGHDN, CDR2 FVKESK. The CDR3 has 13 amino acids. Trimming took 2 bases from V and 6 from J, leaving 11 bases between them. CDR3 sequence (DNA): TGTGCCAGCAGCCAAACTATCGGGAGCGAGCAGTACTTC. Amino acid sequence: CASSQTIGSEQYF. The whole variable domain, remainder taken from reference TRBV14 and TRBJ2-7, is EAGVTQFPSHSVIEKGQTVTLRCDPISGHDNLYWYRRVMGKEIKFLLHFVKESKQDESGMPNNRFLAERTGGTYSTLKVQPAELEDSGVYFCASSQTIGSEQYFGPGTRLTVT.

The J gene is TRBJ1-5, the V gene TRBV19, with TRBD1 matching over 9 bases. This CDR3 has 14 residues. The V gene's germline CDR1 is LNHDA and CDR2 SQIVND (reference sequence). J gave up 5 bases and V 6 bases, and 5 bases lay outside the gene matches. The CDR3 DNA follows: TGTGCCAGTAGAACCAGGACAGGGGATCAGCCCCAGCATTTT. Translated: CASRTRTGDQPQHF.

The rearrangement joins TRBV19 to TRBJ1-4; 9 bases map to TRBD1. Germline V gene data show CDR1 as LNHDA and CDR2 as SQIVND (reference sequence). V shed 3 bases and J 6 bases; nucleotides not matched to a gene: 5. The CDR3 has 15 residues. The CDR3 nucleotides read TGTGCCAGTAGTATCGGAGGACAGGGGTATGAAAAACTGTTTTTT. Protein product: CASSIGGQGYEKLFF.

The CDR3 reads CASSPTSGWNNEQFF. For the CDR3, the DNA is TGCGCCAGCAGCCCGACTAGCGGATGGAACAATGAGCAGTTCTTC. The V call is TRBV5-1, the J call TRBJ2-1, with 9 bases identical to TRBD2. V lost 4 bases, J lost 5 bases, and 7 bases stayed unmatched. This CDR3 comprises 15 residues. Germline CDR1 is SGHRS and CDR2 is YFSETQ. The complete variable domain, with remaining parts taken from reference TRBV5-1 and TRBJ2-1, reads KAGVTQTPRYLIKTRGQQVTLSCSPISGHRSVSWYQQTPGQGLQFLFEYFSETQRNKGNFPGRFSGRQFSNSRSEMNVSTLELGDSALYLCASSPTSGWNNEQFFGPGTRLTVL.

The chain uses TRBV6-1 and TRBJ1-5, with D possibly TRBD1 on 5 matching bases. Germline loops: CDR1 MNHNS, CDR2 SASEGT. The CDR3 runs 15 residues. The V end lost 2 bases, the J end lost 7 bases, and 15 bases lay between the germline ends. The CDR3: CASSELAGHHQPQHF. For the CDR3, the DNA is TGTGCCAGCAGTGAACTGGCAGGGCATCACCAGCCCCAGCATTTT.

V and J are TRBV5-1 and TRBJ2-5; 12 bases are a match to TRBD1. With V trimmed by 2 bases and J by 5 bases, 4 bases remained unmatched. Per the germline V gene, CDR1 is SGHRS and CDR2 is YFSETQ. The CDR3 runs to 15 residues. The CDR3 here is CASSLTGQGAETQYF. CDR3 bases: TGCGCCAGCAGCTTAACGGGACAGGGGGCGGAGACCCAGTACTTC. Combining the CDR3 with reference TRBV5-1 and TRBJ2-5 gives the whole variable domain KAGVTQTPRYLIKTRGQQVTLSCSPISGHRSVSWYQQTPGQGLQFLFEYFSETQRNKGNFPGRFSGRQFSNSRSEMNVSTLELGDSALYLCASSLTGQGAETQYFGPGTRLLVL.